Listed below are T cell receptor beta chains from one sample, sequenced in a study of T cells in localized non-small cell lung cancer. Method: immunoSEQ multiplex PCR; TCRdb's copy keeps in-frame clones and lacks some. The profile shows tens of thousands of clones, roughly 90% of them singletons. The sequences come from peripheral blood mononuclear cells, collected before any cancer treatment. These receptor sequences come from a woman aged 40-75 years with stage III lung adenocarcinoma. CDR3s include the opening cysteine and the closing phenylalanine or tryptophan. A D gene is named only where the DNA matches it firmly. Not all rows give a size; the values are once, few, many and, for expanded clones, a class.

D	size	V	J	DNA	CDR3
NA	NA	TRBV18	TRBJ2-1	TGTGCCAGCTTAGGAGATAGGATGAATGAGCAGTTCTTC	CASLGDRMNEQFF
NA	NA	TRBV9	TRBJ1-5	TGTGCCAGCAGTGGGGGCAGGGGCAATCAGCCCCAGCATTTT	CASSGGRGNQPQHF
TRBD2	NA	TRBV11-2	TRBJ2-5	TGTGCCAGCAGCTTAGGGAGGACTAGCGGGAGGGGAGAGACCCAGTACTTC	CASSLGRTSGRGETQYF
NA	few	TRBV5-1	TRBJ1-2	TGCGCCAGCAGCACCACAGGGATCTATGGCTACACCTTC	CASSTTGIYGYTF
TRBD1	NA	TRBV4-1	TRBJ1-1	TGCGCCAGCAGCCCTAAACAGGGGGCGAATGAAGCTTTCTTT	CASSPKQGANEAFF
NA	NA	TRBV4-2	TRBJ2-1	TGTGCCAGCAGCCAAGTGGGGACCGGGGATGAGCAGTTCTTC	CASSQVGTGDEQFF
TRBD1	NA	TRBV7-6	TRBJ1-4	TGTGCCAGCAGCTCCCGGGACAGGGGGCTGAGAGGGCTTAGGAACGAAAAACTGTTTTTT	CASSSRDRGLRGLRNEKLFF
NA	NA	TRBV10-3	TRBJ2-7	TGTGCCATCAGTGAGTCGAAAGGGGGGGCGAACGAGCAGTACTTC	CAISESKGGANEQYF
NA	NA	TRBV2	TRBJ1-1	TGTGCCAGCAGCTACGACGCGGAAGCTTTCTTT	CASSYDAEAFF
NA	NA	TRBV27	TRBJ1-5	TGTGCCAGCAGGAGGGGGGCCCCCCAGAATCAGCCCCAGCATTTT	CASRRGAPQNQPQHF
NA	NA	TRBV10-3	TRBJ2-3	TGTGCCACCAAAGGGGGAGCGGAAGATACGCAGTATTTT	CATKGGAEDTQYF
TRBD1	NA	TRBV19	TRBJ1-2	TGTGCCACCAGGGACAGTGTCTACTATGGCTACACCTTC	CATRDSVYYGYTF
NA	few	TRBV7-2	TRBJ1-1	TGTGCCAGCAGCTTACGGTTTATGAACACTGAAGCTTTCTTT	CASSLRFMNTEAFF
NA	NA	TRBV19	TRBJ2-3	TGTGCCAGTAGTATAGATATCGGGGACGGTGATACGCAGTATTTT	CASSIDIGDGDTQYF
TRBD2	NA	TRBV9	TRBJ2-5	TGTGCCAGCAGCGTAGCCGCTAGCGGGGGTGAGACCCAGTACTTC	CASSVAASGGETQYF
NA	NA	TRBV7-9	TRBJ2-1	TGTGCCAGCAGCTCGCCGGAGGGGGAGGGGAATGAGCAGTTCTTC	CASSSPEGEGNEQFF
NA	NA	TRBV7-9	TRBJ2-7	TGTGCCAGCAGCTCCCTGGGTAGCGGATCCTACGAGCAGTACTTC	CASSSLGSGSYEQYF
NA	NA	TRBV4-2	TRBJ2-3	TGTGCCAGCAGCCAAGGGGACTCCAGGGATACGCAGTATTTT	CASSQGDSRDTQYF
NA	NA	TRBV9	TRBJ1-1	TGTGCCAGCAGCGTAGTGGGGGGGAACACTGAAGCTTTCTTT	CASSVVGGNTEAFF
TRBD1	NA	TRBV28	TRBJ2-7	TGTGCCAGCAGTTCGGGACAGAACTCCTACGAGCAGTACTTC	CASSSGQNSYEQYF
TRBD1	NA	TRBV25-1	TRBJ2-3	TGTGCCAGCAGTGAAGGACAGGGGGCATCAGATACGCAGTATTTT	CASSEGQGASDTQYF
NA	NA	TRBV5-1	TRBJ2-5	TGCGCCAGCAGCTTCCCCGGGTCGGGGGAGACCCAGTACTTC	CASSFPGSGETQYF
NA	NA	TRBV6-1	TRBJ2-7	TGTGCCAGCAGGCTCTTCCAGGGTAACGAGCAGTACTTC	CASRLFQGNEQYF
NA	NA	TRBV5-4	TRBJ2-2	TGTGCCAGCAGCCCCCCCTTAGGCACCGGGGAGCTGTTTTTT	CASSPPLGTGELFF
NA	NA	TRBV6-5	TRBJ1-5	TGTGCCAGCAGCCCCTCATATAGCAATCAGCCCCAGCATTTT	CASSPSYSNQPQHF
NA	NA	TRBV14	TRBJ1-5	TGTGCCAGCAGCCGGGGGGCAAATCAGCCCCAGCATTTT	CASSRGANQPQHF
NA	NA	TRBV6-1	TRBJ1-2	TGTGCCAGCAGTGAACGATATGGCTACACCTTC	CASSERYGYTF
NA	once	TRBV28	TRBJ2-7	TGTGCCAGCAGTTTAGACCGGGACAACTCCTACGAGCAGTACTTC	CASSLDRDNSYEQYF
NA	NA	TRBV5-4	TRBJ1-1	TGTGCCAGCAGCTCCCCTTACACTGAAGCTTTCTTT	CASSSPYTEAFF
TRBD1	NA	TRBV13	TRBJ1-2	TGTGCCAGCAGTTCGGGACAGAACTATGGCTACACCTTC	CASSSGQNYGYTF
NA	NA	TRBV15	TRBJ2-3	TGTGCCACCAGCCAAAGCACAGATACGCAGTATTTT	CATSQSTDTQYF
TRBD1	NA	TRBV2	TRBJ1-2	TGTGCCAGCAGTGAAAGGTATCTGGACAGGGACCACACCTTC	CASSERYLDRDHTF
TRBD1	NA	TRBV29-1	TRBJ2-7	TGCAGCGTTGAAGTTAGTGGGACAGGGACCGAGCAGTACTTC	CSVEVSGTGTEQYF
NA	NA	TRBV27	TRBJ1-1	TGTGCCAGCAGTACCGCCGGGAGTGAAGCTTTCTTT	CASSTAGSEAFF
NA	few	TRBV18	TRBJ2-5	TGTGCCAGCACCCCGGCGGCGAGACAATCTACCCAGTACTTC	CASTPAARQSTQYF
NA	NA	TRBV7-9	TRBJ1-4	TGTGCCAGCAGCTTGTCAGGGGCTACTAATGAAAAACTGTTTTTT	CASSLSGATNEKLFF
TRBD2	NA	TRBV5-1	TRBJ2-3	TGCGCCAGCAGCCCAGGGACTAGCGGGGGGGCTGCAGATACGCAGTATTTT	CASSPGTSGGAADTQYF
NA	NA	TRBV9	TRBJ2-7	TGTGCCAGCAGCGTAAGCTGGACACGGACCTACGAGCAGTACTTC	CASSVSWTRTYEQYF
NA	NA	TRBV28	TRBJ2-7	TGTGCCAGCAGTTCGGCAGTCTCACCGGGGGAGCAGTACTTC	CASSSAVSPGEQYF
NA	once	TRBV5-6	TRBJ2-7	TGTGCCAGCAGCTTGGGGCAGCTCTACGAGCAGTACTTC	CASSLGQLYEQYF
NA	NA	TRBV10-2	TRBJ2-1	TGCGCCAGCTACCGGGGGTTAGGGAGTAATGAGCAGTTCTTC	CASYRGLGSNEQFF
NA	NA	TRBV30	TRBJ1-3	TGTGCCTGGAGACAGAGGACGTGGGGAAACACCATATATTTT	CAWRQRTWGNTIYF
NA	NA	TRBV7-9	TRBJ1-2	TGTGCCAGCAGCTCCCTCGGGGGGTTGCGGAACTATGGCTACACCTTC	CASSSLGGLRNYGYTF
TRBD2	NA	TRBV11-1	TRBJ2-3	TGTGCCAGCAGCTTCCGGACTAGCGGGGGCACAGATACGCAGTATTTT	CASSFRTSGGTDTQYF
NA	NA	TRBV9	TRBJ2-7	TGTGCCAGCAGCGTTCATGCCGGGACACGTTCAGAGCAGTACTTC	CASSVHAGTRSEQYF
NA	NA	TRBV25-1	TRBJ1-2	TGTGCCAGCAGTTCAGCTGGCGGCATCTATGGCTACACCTTC	CASSSAGGIYGYTF
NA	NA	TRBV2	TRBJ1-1	TGTGCCAGCACCGCAGGGGAGTTGAACACTGAAGCTTTCTTT	CASTAGELNTEAFF
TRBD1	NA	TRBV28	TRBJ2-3	TGTGCCAGCAGTCGTGAGACAGGGGCTTTCAAAAATACGCAGTATTTT	CASSRETGAFKNTQYF